This section outlines one T cell receptor beta chain sequence together with its context. Its antigen is unknown. This sample was taken from a study of blood T cells in healthy people across ages. Study conclusions and caveats: Age showed a roughly linear inverse relationship with TCR beta diversity per million T cells.

The second PCR ran 7 to 11 cycles with a sample-barcoded 5' primer and J-beta primers. TCRdb reprocessed the 5' RACE reads via MiXCR and lists one record per CDR3 protein. This sample has about a million distinct CDR3 sequences, with 51% found just once. The CDR3 has 13 residues. The germline V gene encodes CDR1 SQVTM and CDR2 ANQGSEA. Healthy Russian Caucasian donors spanned ages about 6 to 100 years. This sequence originates from a woman aged 55-70 years in good health. What was sequenced was blood. The J gene is TRBJ2-4, the V gene TRBV29-1; a weak D match, TRBD1 (5 bases). The J call could be wrong; TRBJ2-7 is a better fit for the DNA end. CDR3 bases: TGCAGCGTTGTTTCTCAGGGAAGATACGAGCAGTACTTC. It translates to CSVVSQGRYEQYF.